These T cell receptor beta chains were read from a single sample in a study of a mutant IDH1 vaccine in newly diagnosed glioma. Data came from immunoSEQ multiplex PCR; TCRdb stores just in-frame clones and leaves some out. The sample includes approximately 70,000 clones, 80% to 90% of them seen just once. The sequenced sample was PBMCs, obtained from a glioma patient treated with radiotherapy, temozolomide or both. These receptors were collected from a man under 40 with glioma. The CDR3 runs from the conserved cysteine through the conserved F or W. A D gene is named only where the DNA matches it firmly. Size is stated for part of the rows, as once, few or many counts, or as a class when the clone is expanded.

d_gene	abundance	v_gene	j_gene	CDR3nt	CDR3aa
TRBD1	NA	TRBV5-5	TRBJ1-1	TGTGCCAGCAGCTTGCTACAGGGGGCGCTTCTAGAAACTGAAGCTTTCTTT	CASSLLQGALLETEAFF
NA	NA	TRBV14	TRBJ2-1	TGTGCCAGCAGCCAAGATACGTTAAACGATGAGCAGTTCTTC	CASSQDTLNDEQFF
NA	NA	TRBV4-1	TRBJ2-5	TGCGCCAGCAGCCAAGGGCTAGCGATGTCAGAGACCCAGTACTTC	CASSQGLAMSETQYF
NA	NA	TRBV28	TRBJ2-7	TGTGCCAGCAGTTCCCGGGTCTCGATCACCTACGAGCAGTACTTC	CASSSRVSITYEQYF
TRBD1	NA	TRBV28	TRBJ1-3	TGTGCCAGCAACCCGACAGGGGTCTACTCTGGAAACACCATATATTTT	CASNPTGVYSGNTIYF
NA	NA	TRBV27	TRBJ2-1	TGTGCCAGCAGTCCCAACCAGAAGAGAGGCATATACAATGAGCAGTTCTTC	CASSPNQKRGIYNEQFF
NA	NA	TRBV25-1	TRBJ2-1	TGTGCCAGCAACTTACCCATGGACGCCCACGGTGAGCAGTTCTTC	CASNLPMDAHGEQFF
NA	NA	TRBV2	TRBJ2-5	TGTGCCAGCAGTGAAGAGACCCAGTACTTC	CASSEETQYF
NA	NA	TRBV19	TRBJ2-7	TGTGCCAGTAGTGTTTCGGGCCTCTACGAGCAGTACTTC	CASSVSGLYEQYF
TRBD1	once	TRBV18	TRBJ2-5	TGTGCCAGCTCACCGGCCTTATCCGGGACAGGGCATGGGACCCAGTACTTC	CASSPALSGTGHGTQYF